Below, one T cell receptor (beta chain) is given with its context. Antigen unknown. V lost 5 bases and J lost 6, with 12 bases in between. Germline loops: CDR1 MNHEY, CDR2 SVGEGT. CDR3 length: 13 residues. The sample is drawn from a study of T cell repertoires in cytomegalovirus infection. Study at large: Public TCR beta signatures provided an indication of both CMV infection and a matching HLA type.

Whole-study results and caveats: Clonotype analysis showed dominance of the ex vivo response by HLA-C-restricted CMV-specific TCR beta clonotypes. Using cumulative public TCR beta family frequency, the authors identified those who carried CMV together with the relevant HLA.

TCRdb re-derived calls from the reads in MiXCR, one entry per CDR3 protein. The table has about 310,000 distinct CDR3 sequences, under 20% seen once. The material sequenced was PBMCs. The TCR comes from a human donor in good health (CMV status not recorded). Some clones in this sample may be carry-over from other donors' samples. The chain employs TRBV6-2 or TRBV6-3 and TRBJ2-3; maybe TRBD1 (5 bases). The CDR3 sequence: CASSPRVLDTQYF. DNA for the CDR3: TGTGCCAGCAGTCCCAGGGTTCTGGATACGCAGTATTTT.